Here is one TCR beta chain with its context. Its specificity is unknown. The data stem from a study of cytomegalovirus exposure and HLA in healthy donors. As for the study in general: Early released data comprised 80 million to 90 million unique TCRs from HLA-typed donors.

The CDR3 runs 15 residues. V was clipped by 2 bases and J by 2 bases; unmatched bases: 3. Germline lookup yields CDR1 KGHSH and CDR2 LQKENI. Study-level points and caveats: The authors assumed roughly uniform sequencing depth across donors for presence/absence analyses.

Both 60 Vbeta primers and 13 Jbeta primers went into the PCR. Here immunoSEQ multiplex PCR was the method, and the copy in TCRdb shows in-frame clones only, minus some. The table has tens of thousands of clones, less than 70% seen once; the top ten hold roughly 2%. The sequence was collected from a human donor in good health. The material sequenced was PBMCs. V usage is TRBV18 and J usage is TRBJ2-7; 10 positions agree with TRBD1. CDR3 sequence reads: CASSPKDRGAYEQYF. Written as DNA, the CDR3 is TGTGCCAGCTCACCAAAGGACAGGGGGGCCTACGAGCAGTACTTC. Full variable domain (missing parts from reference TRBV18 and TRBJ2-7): NAGVMQNPRHLVRRRGQEARLRCSPMKGHSHVYWYRQLPEEGLKFMVYLQKENIIDESGMPKERFSAEFPKEGPSILRIQQVVRGDSAAYFCASSPKDRGAYEQYFGPGTRLTVT.